This is a list of T cell receptor beta chains from one sample in a study of T cell responses to AZD1222 COVID-19 vaccine. TCRdb keeps only in-frame clones here, not all; method: immunoSEQ multiplex PCR. The sample has about 110,000 clones; 82% are singletons. Sequenced here: peripheral blood, sampled on day 0 of AZD1222 vaccination. The source is an adult in good health. Both conserved end residues are part of each CDR3. The order of the fields is CDR3 DNA, CDR3 protein, J gene, V gene, D gene, clone size. A D gene is named only where the DNA matches it firmly. A clone size is listed for some rows: how often the clone was seen (once, few, many), or a class if it is expanded.

CDR3nt: TGCACCACCGGGTCCCCGCTACACAATGAGCAGTTCTTC
CDR3aa: CTTGSPLHNEQFF
j_gene: TRBJ2-1
v_gene: TRBV29-1
d_gene: .
abundance: .

CDR3nt: TGTGCCAGCAGCTTAGAAAGCGGAGATACGCAGTATTTT
CDR3aa: CASSLESGDTQYF
j_gene: TRBJ2-3
v_gene: TRBV7-9
d_gene: .
abundance: .

CDR3nt: TGTGCCAGCAGACCAAGGGCTAACTATGGCTACACCTTC
CDR3aa: CASRPRANYGYTF
j_gene: TRBJ1-2
v_gene: TRBV12-3/TRBV12-4
d_gene: .
abundance: .

CDR3nt: TGTGCCAGCAGCCGTACTAGCGGGGGGGCCACAGATACGCAGTATTTT
CDR3aa: CASSRTSGGATDTQYF
j_gene: TRBJ2-3
v_gene: TRBV7-9
d_gene: TRBD2
abundance: .

CDR3nt: TGTGCCAGCAGCTTAGCGAGGGACACACGACCCGATTTT
CDR3aa: CASSLARDTRPDF
j_gene: TRBJ2-3
v_gene: TRBV7-9
d_gene: .
abundance: .

CDR3nt: TGTGCCAGCACCCCCTGGGGTGAAACCACAGATACGCAGTATTTT
CDR3aa: CASTPWGETTDTQYF
j_gene: TRBJ2-3
v_gene: TRBV7-2
d_gene: .
abundance: .

CDR3nt: TGTGCCAGCAGCCCAGTAGCTAGCGGGGGGGACCCAGATACGCAGTATTTT
CDR3aa: CASSPVASGGDPDTQYF
j_gene: TRBJ2-3
v_gene: TRBV3-1/TRBV3-2
d_gene: TRBD2
abundance: .

CDR3nt: TGTGCCAGCAGCGGAGGGGGGACTGAAGCTTTCTTT
CDR3aa: CASSGGGTEAFF
j_gene: TRBJ1-1
v_gene: TRBV9
d_gene: .
abundance: .

CDR3nt: TGTGCCATCACCAGGACAGGCAAGACGAGTGGCTACACCTTC
CDR3aa: CAITRTGKTSGYTF
j_gene: TRBJ1-2
v_gene: TRBV10-3
d_gene: TRBD1
abundance: .

CDR3nt: TGCGCCAGCAGCTGGGAGATGAACACTGAAGCTTTCTTT
CDR3aa: CASSWEMNTEAFF
j_gene: TRBJ1-1
v_gene: TRBV5-1
d_gene: .
abundance: few

CDR3nt: TGTGCCAGCAGCTTTCCAGGGACGGAGACCCAGTACTTC
CDR3aa: CASSFPGTETQYF
j_gene: TRBJ2-5
v_gene: TRBV5-4
d_gene: .
abundance: .

CDR3nt: TGCGCCAGCAGCTTAGGACAGGTCCGACCCTTTAATGAAAAACTGTTTTTT
CDR3aa: CASSLGQVRPFNEKLFF
j_gene: TRBJ1-4
v_gene: TRBV5-1
d_gene: TRBD1
abundance: .

CDR3nt: TGTGCCAGCAGCTCTGATGGCTACACCTTC
CDR3aa: CASSSDGYTF
j_gene: TRBJ1-2
v_gene: TRBV7-9
d_gene: .
abundance: once

CDR3nt: TGTGCCAGCCGGCGAAGACAGGGTTTCTACGAGCAGTACTTC
CDR3aa: CASRRRQGFYEQYF
j_gene: TRBJ2-7
v_gene: TRBV6-5
d_gene: TRBD1
abundance: few

CDR3nt: TGTGCCAGCAGCTTAGTGGGGGGGAGCTCCTATAATTCACCCCTCCACTTT
CDR3aa: CASSLVGGSSYNSPLHF
j_gene: TRBJ1-6
v_gene: TRBV7-8
d_gene: .
abundance: .

CDR3nt: TGTGCCAGCAGTCTGGGACTGGGCTACGAGCAGTACTTC
CDR3aa: CASSLGLGYEQYF
j_gene: TRBJ2-7
v_gene: TRBV27
d_gene: .
abundance: few

CDR3nt: TGTGCCAGCAGCTTGCGGGGGACAGGGGGGTTCGTCCCCGAAAAACTGTTTTTT
CDR3aa: CASSLRGTGGFVPEKLFF
j_gene: TRBJ1-4
v_gene: TRBV5-5
d_gene: TRBD1
abundance: .

CDR3nt: TGTGCCAGCAGCCCCACACTAGGTTCAAGGGGTGAGCAGTTCTTC
CDR3aa: CASSPTLGSRGEQFF
j_gene: TRBJ2-1
v_gene: TRBV7-2
d_gene: .
abundance: .

CDR3nt: TGTGCCTGTTCACAGGATACCTATCAGCCCCAGCATTTT
CDR3aa: CACSQDTYQPQHF
j_gene: TRBJ1-5
v_gene: TRBV30
d_gene: .
abundance: .

CDR3nt: TGTGCCAGCAGCCAAGCGGGACCGCGGTTCACTGAAGCTTTCTTT
CDR3aa: CASSQAGPRFTEAFF
j_gene: TRBJ1-1
v_gene: TRBV14
d_gene: .
abundance: .

CDR3nt: TGTGCCAGCAGCTTCTCCGGGACAGGGAACACTGAAGCTTTCTTT
CDR3aa: CASSFSGTGNTEAFF
j_gene: TRBJ1-1
v_gene: TRBV7-9
d_gene: TRBD1
abundance: once

CDR3nt: TGCGCCAGCAGCCCCCGGGTCGGCGCTGAAGCTTTCTTT
CDR3aa: CASSPRVGAEAFF
j_gene: TRBJ1-1
v_gene: TRBV5-1
d_gene: .
abundance: .

CDR3nt: TGTGCCACCAGTGATCCGGGACAGGGGGCTCGAGATACGCAGTATTTT
CDR3aa: CATSDPGQGARDTQYF
j_gene: TRBJ2-3
v_gene: TRBV24-1
d_gene: TRBD1
abundance: .

CDR3nt: TGTGCCAGCAACCACGTCCCAGGGAGTCCCACAGATACGCAGTATTTT
CDR3aa: CASNHVPGSPTDTQYF
j_gene: TRBJ2-3
v_gene: TRBV27
d_gene: .
abundance: once

CDR3nt: TGTGCCAGCTCACCGTCGGGGGGCTCCTACGAGCAGTACTTC
CDR3aa: CASSPSGGSYEQYF
j_gene: TRBJ2-7
v_gene: TRBV18
d_gene: TRBD2
abundance: few

CDR3nt: TGTGCCAGCAGTGAATCCGGACAGTTTGAAGCTTTCTTT
CDR3aa: CASSESGQFEAFF
j_gene: TRBJ1-1
v_gene: TRBV6-1
d_gene: .
abundance: .

CDR3nt: TGCGCCAGCAGCTCATATAGGAGTACACTCTCTGGAAACACCATATATTTT
CDR3aa: CASSSYRSTLSGNTIYF
j_gene: TRBJ1-3
v_gene: TRBV5-1
d_gene: .
abundance: .

CDR3nt: TGTGCCAGTAGATTAGGGGGCGGTCAGCCCCAGCATTTT
CDR3aa: CASRLGGGQPQHF
j_gene: TRBJ1-5
v_gene: TRBV19
d_gene: TRBD1
abundance: .

CDR3nt: TGTGCCAGCAGCCCTTTGACTAGCCACAATGAGCAGTTCTTC
CDR3aa: CASSPLTSHNEQFF
j_gene: TRBJ2-1
v_gene: TRBV7-9
d_gene: TRBD2
abundance: .

CDR3nt: TGTGCCAGCAGTGCCTCGCTAGGGGGCGGAGGGAACGAGCAGTACTTC
CDR3aa: CASSASLGGGGNEQYF
j_gene: TRBJ2-7
v_gene: TRBV2
d_gene: .
abundance: .

CDR3nt: TGTGCCAGCAGTTTCGGGACGTCCTATGGCTACACCTTC
CDR3aa: CASSFGTSYGYTF
j_gene: TRBJ1-2
v_gene: TRBV27
d_gene: .
abundance: .

CDR3nt: TGTGCCAGCAGCCCTACCCAGGGGTACGAGCAGTACTTC
CDR3aa: CASSPTQGYEQYF
j_gene: TRBJ2-7
v_gene: TRBV9
d_gene: .
abundance: few

CDR3nt: TGTGCCAGCAGGGACAGGGGGCTTGACTATGGCTACACCTTC
CDR3aa: CASRDRGLDYGYTF
j_gene: TRBJ1-2
v_gene: TRBV7-2
d_gene: TRBD1
abundance: .

CDR3nt: TGTGCCAGCACTATGGGACGGTCTAACTATGGCTACACCTTC
CDR3aa: CASTMGRSNYGYTF
j_gene: TRBJ1-2
v_gene: TRBV2
d_gene: .
abundance: few

CDR3nt: TGTGCCAGCAGCCGGGACAGGGGATCCTACGAGCAGTACTTC
CDR3aa: CASSRDRGSYEQYF
j_gene: TRBJ2-7
v_gene: TRBV7-2
d_gene: TRBD1
abundance: .

CDR3nt: TGCGCCAGCAGCCAAGAAGTGACAACCACTTTCTTT
CDR3aa: CASSQEVTTTFF
j_gene: TRBJ1-1
v_gene: TRBV4-1
d_gene: .
abundance: .

CDR3nt: TGTGCCAGCAGCCTAGACAGCCCCTACGAGCAGTACTTC
CDR3aa: CASSLDSPYEQYF
j_gene: TRBJ2-7
v_gene: TRBV14
d_gene: .
abundance: once

CDR3nt: TGTGCCAGCAGCCAAGGTTATAGGACAGCGCTCTATGGCTACACCTTC
CDR3aa: CASSQGYRTALYGYTF
j_gene: TRBJ1-2
v_gene: TRBV3-1/TRBV3-2
d_gene: .
abundance: .

CDR3nt: TGCGCCAGCAGCCAACCGGGTCCGGGCGCTGAAGCTTTCTTT
CDR3aa: CASSQPGPGAEAFF
j_gene: TRBJ1-1
v_gene: TRBV4-3
d_gene: .
abundance: .

CDR3nt: TGTGCCAGCAGGGTCGCCCCAAACAATGAGCAGTTCTTC
CDR3aa: CASRVAPNNEQFF
j_gene: TRBJ2-1
v_gene: TRBV6-5
d_gene: .
abundance: .

CDR3nt: TGCGCCAGCACCGGACAGAAGAACACTGAAGCTTTCTTT
CDR3aa: CASTGQKNTEAFF
j_gene: TRBJ1-1
v_gene: TRBV10-2
d_gene: .
abundance: .

CDR3nt: TGTGCCACCAGCAGAGAAGAATTTGTGTCTGAAGCTTTCTTT
CDR3aa: CATSREEFVSEAFF
j_gene: TRBJ1-1
v_gene: TRBV15
d_gene: .
abundance: .

CDR3nt: TGTGCCAGCATGGGGGTCACTGAAGCTTTCTTT
CDR3aa: CASMGVTEAFF
j_gene: TRBJ1-1
v_gene: TRBV5-6
d_gene: .
abundance: few

CDR3nt: TGTGCCAGCAGTTATCCTAGCGCGGCGTCCTACGAGCAGTACTTC
CDR3aa: CASSYPSAASYEQYF
j_gene: TRBJ2-7
v_gene: TRBV6-2/TRBV6-3
d_gene: .
abundance: .

CDR3nt: TGTGCCATCTTGAAGGGTAACGGCTATGGCTACACCTTC
CDR3aa: CAILKGNGYGYTF
j_gene: TRBJ1-2
v_gene: TRBV10-3
d_gene: .
abundance: .

CDR3nt: TGTGTCAGAAGCAAAACCTTGGGACAGGGGAATTCACCCCTCCACTTT
CDR3aa: CVRSKTLGQGNSPLHF
j_gene: TRBJ1-6
v_gene: TRBV7-5
d_gene: .
abundance: .

CDR3nt: TGCAGTGCCGGACAGGGGGGAAGGCAGTACTTC
CDR3aa: CSAGQGGRQYF
j_gene: TRBJ2-7
v_gene: TRBV20-1
d_gene: TRBD1
abundance: .

CDR3nt: TGCGCCAGCAGTCCCGGGACGGTTAATGAAAAACTGTTTTTT
CDR3aa: CASSPGTVNEKLFF
j_gene: TRBJ1-4
v_gene: TRBV5-1
d_gene: .
abundance: .

CDR3nt: TGTGCCAGCAGCCAAGATCTGTTTTCACCCCTCCACTTT
CDR3aa: CASSQDLFSPLHF
j_gene: TRBJ1-6
v_gene: TRBV14
d_gene: .
abundance: once

CDR3nt: TGTGCCAGCAGTCTACAGGGGGCCGGCTACACCTTC
CDR3aa: CASSLQGAGYTF
j_gene: TRBJ1-2
v_gene: TRBV12-3/TRBV12-4
d_gene: TRBD1
abundance: .